The rows below give T cell receptor beta chains drawn from one sample of a study of blood T cell repertoires in COVID-19. This table comes from immunoSEQ multiplex PCR, and its TCRdb copy is limited to in-frame clones, with some not included. The sample shows about 170,000 clones, about 93% of them seen only once. The sequencing input was peripheral blood. The origin of the receptors is a woman between 45 and 60 years old with acute or convalescent COVID-19. CDR3s include the opening cysteine and the closing phenylalanine or tryptophan. The D gene is left open where the match is weak. Clone size, where shown, is once, few, many, or a class for clones that have expanded.

D | J | size | V | CDR3 | DNA
TRBD1 | TRBJ2-3 | . | TRBV3-1/TRBV3-2 | CASSQDEDREDTQYF | TGTGCCAGCAGCCAAGACGAGGACAGGGAAGATACGCAGTATTTT
. | TRBJ2-6 | . | TRBV7-2 | CASSFVGLSGANVLTF | TGTGCCAGCAGCTTCGTCGGACTCTCTGGGGCCAACGTCCTGACTTTC
TRBD1 | TRBJ1-3 | . | TRBV3-1/TRBV3-2 | CASSNRDRGNTIYF | TGTGCCAGCAGCAACCGGGACAGAGGAAACACCATATATTTT
TRBD2 | TRBJ2-1 | . | TRBV27 | CASKWTSGLENEQFF | TGTGCCAGCAAATGGACTAGCGGGTTAGAAAATGAGCAGTTCTTC
TRBD2 | TRBJ2-2 | . | TRBV12-5 | CASAQGTSGTRTGELFF | TGTGCTAGTGCCCAAGGGACTAGCGGGACTCGAACCGGGGAGCTGTTTTTT
TRBD1 | TRBJ1-5 | . | TRBV7-9 | CASSLVGQGYSNQPQHF | TGTGCCAGCAGCTTAGTGGGACAGGGGTATAGCAATCAGCCCCAGCATTTT
. | TRBJ1-1 | . | TRBV6-1 | CASSEYPGSNTEAFF | TGTGCCAGCAGTGAATACCCGGGAAGTAACACTGAAGCTTTCTTT
. | TRBJ2-1 | . | TRBV5-4 | CASSLIRDNEQFF | TGTGCCAGCAGCTTGATTCGAGACAATGAGCAGTTCTTC
TRBD1 | TRBJ2-1 | . | TRBV7-9 | CASRTGTGGNNEQFF | TGTGCCAGCAGAACCGGGACAGGGGGGAACAATGAGCAGTTCTTC
TRBD2 | TRBJ2-5 | . | TRBV25-1 | CASSTLAGAGETQYF | TGTGCCAGCAGCACTCTAGCGGGAGCGGGGGAGACCCAGTACTTC
. | TRBJ2-4 | once | TRBV5-1 | CASSGDLYIAKNIQYF | TGCGCCAGCAGCGGAGACCTTTATATAGCCAAAAACATTCAGTACTTC
TRBD1 | TRBJ1-1 | . | TRBV6-5 | CASRGTANTEAFF | TGTGCCAGCAGAGGGACAGCGAACACTGAAGCTTTCTTT
TRBD2 | TRBJ2-7 | . | TRBV2 | CASSEGGLALVPYEQYF | TGTGCCAGCAGTGAAGGAGGACTAGCGTTGGTCCCCTACGAGCAGTACTTC
. | TRBJ2-7 | . | TRBV30 | CAWSLFYEQYF | TGTGCCTGGAGTCTATTCTACGAGCAGTACTTC
. | TRBJ1-2 | once | TRBV7-2 | CASSTGGKANYGYTF | TGTGCCAGCAGCACCGGGGGGAAAGCTAACTATGGCTACACCTTC